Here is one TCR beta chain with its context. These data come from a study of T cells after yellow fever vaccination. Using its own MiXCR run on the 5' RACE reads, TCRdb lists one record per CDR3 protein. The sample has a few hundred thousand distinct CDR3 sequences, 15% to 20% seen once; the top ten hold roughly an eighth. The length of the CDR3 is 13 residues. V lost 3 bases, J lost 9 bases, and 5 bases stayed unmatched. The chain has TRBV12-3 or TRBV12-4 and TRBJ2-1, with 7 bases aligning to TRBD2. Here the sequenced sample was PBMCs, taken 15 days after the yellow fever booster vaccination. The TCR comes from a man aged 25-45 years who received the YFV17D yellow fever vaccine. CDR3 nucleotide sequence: TGTGCCAGCAGTTTTTCGGGGGGAACTGAGCAGTTCTTC. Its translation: CASSFSGGTEQFF.